Below, 9 T cell receptor beta chains from the same sample are listed, as sequenced in a study of blood T cell repertoires in COVID-19. TCRdb keeps only in-frame clones here, not all; method: immunoSEQ multiplex PCR. The sample carries 250,000 to 300,000 clones, around 90% recorded once. The specimen sequenced was PBMCs or T cells enriched from blood (not recorded which). The receptors were sampled from a woman in her twenties or thirties who had recovered from COVID-19.

J is TRBJ1-3 and V is TRBV7-8; D not resolved. Looked up from germline, CDR1 is SGHVS and CDR2 is FQNEAQ. The CDR3 covers 14 residues. Trimming removed 3 bases from V and 0 bases from J, with 6 bases in between. CDR3 DNA: TGTGCCAGCAGCTTGCCAGTCTCTGGAAACACCATATATTTT. This encodes CASSLPVSGNTIYF. Based on the CDR3 plus reference TRBV7-8 and TRBJ1-3, the full variable domain is GAGVSQSPRYKVAKRGQDVALRCDPISGHVSLFWYQQALGQGPEFLTYFQNEAQLDKSGLPSDRFFAERPEGSVSTLKIQRTQQEDSAVYLCASSLPVSGNTIYFGEGSWLTVV.

The rearrangement uses TRBV29-1 and TRBJ2-5; perhaps TRBD1 as D (5 bases). Germline V gene data show CDR1 as SQVTM and CDR2 as ANQGSEA. The CDR3 is 13 residues long. V lost 3 bases, J lost 3 bases, and 11 bases lay in between. The CDR3 sequence is CSVDGTREETQYF. The CDR3 region has the DNA TGCAGCGTTGATGGAACCAGGGAAGAGACCCAGTACTTC.

The rearrangement joins TRBV7-2 to TRBJ2-3, with 13 bases lining up with TRBD2. This CDR3 has 16 residues. The J segment lost 6 bases and the V segment lost 4 bases, leaving 7 bases of the junction unmatched. Germline CDR1 is SGHTA and CDR2 is FQGNSA. In nucleotides, the CDR3 is TGTGCCAGCAGCTCGGGACTAGCGGGACCTGGGGATACGCAGTATTTT. Translated: CASSSGLAGPGDTQYF.

The chain couples TRBV7-8 to TRBJ1-4; D is ambiguous. The germline V and J ends were trimmed by 5 bases and 0 bases, with 7 bases remaining between them. CDR1 is SGHVS, CDR2 FQNEAQ, per germline. This CDR3 contains 14 residues. The CDR3 here is CASSRETTNEKLFF. CDR3 bases: TGTGCCAGCAGCCGGGAGACAACTAATGAAAAACTGTTTTTT. The complete variable domain, with remaining parts taken from reference TRBV7-8 and TRBJ1-4, reads GAGVSQSPRYKVAKRGQDVALRCDPISGHVSLFWYQQALGQGPEFLTYFQNEAQLDKSGLPSDRFFAERPEGSVSTLKIQRTQQEDSAVYLCASSRETTNEKLFFGSGTQLSVL.

The V call is TRBV9, the J call TRBJ1-1, with 7 bases that match TRBD1. The CDR3 extends over 18 amino acids. Losses at the gene ends were 3 bases for V and 0 bases for J; bases not matched to a gene: 14. Germline V gene lookup returns CDR1 SGDLS and CDR2 YYNGEE. Here the CDR3 DNA reads TGTGCCAGCAGCGCCCGGGACAGCTCCCCTTCTATGAACACTGAAGCTTTCTTT. It specifies CASSARDSSPSMNTEAFF.

This chain links TRBV5-1 with TRBJ2-2; D unresolved. CDR1 is SGHRS and CDR2 is YFSETQ in the germline V gene. Trimming cost V 1 base and J 5 bases, with 9 bases left between them. The CDR3 loop spans 14 amino acids. For the CDR3, the DNA is TGCGCCAGCAGCTTGTTGCGCGGTACCGGGGAGCTGTTTTTT. Encoded protein: CASSLLRGTGELFF.

The chain has TRBV30 and TRBJ2-1; D uncertain. The CDR3 has 15 residues. V gave up 0 bases and J gave up 6 bases, with 15 bases separating them. Germline CDR1 GTSNPN, CDR2 SVGIG (reference sequence). The CDR3 sequence: CAWSVRQHGGNEQFF. For the CDR3, the DNA is TGTGCCTGGAGTGTACGCCAGCACGGCGGCAATGAGCAGTTCTTC.

This clone was found once. The J gene is TRBJ2-7, the V gene TRBV6-6; weak D call: TRBD2 (6 bases). Germline loops: CDR1 MNHNY, CDR2 SVGAGI (reference sequence). The CDR3 runs 12 residues. Between the trimmed V and J ends, which lost 3 bases and 5 bases, there was a span of 8 bases. The CDR3 protein is CASSYWGDEQYF. CDR3 DNA: TGTGCCAGCAGTTATTGGGGGGACGAGCAGTACTTC.

This chain links TRBV7-9 with TRBJ2-1; tentative D call: TRBD2 (6 bases). The CDR3 has 15 residues. The V gene lost 4 bases and the J gene lost 9 bases, with 19 bases spanning the gap. Germline V gives CDR1 SEHNR, CDR2 FQNEAQ (reference sequence). In DNA, the CDR3 is TGTGCCAGCAGCTCCGCGTCGGGACTTCAGGGTGAGCAGTTCTTC. Encoded protein: CASSSASGLQGEQFF. Combining the CDR3 with reference TRBV7-9 and TRBJ2-1 gives the whole variable domain DTGVSQNPRHKITKRGQNVTFRCDPISEHNRLYWYRQTLGQGPEFLTYFQNEAQLEKSRLLSDRFSAERPKGSFSTLEIQRTEQGDSAMYLCASSSASGLQGEQFFGPGTRLTVL.